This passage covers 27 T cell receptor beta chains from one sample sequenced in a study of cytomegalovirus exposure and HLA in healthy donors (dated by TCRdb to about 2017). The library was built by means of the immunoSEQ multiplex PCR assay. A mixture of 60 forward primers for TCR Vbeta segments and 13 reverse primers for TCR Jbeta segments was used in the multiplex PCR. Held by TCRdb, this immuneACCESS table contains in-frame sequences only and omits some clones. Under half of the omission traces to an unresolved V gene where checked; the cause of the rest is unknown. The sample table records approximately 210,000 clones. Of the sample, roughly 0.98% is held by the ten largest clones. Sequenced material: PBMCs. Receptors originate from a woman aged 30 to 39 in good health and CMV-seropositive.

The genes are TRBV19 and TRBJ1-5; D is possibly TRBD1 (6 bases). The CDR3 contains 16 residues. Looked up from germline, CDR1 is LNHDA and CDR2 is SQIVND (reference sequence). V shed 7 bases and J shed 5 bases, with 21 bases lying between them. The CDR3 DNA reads TGTGCCAGTACCCTTCTCCGGGGCAGGGGAGATCAGCCCCAGCATTTT. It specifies CASTLLRGRGDQPQHF.

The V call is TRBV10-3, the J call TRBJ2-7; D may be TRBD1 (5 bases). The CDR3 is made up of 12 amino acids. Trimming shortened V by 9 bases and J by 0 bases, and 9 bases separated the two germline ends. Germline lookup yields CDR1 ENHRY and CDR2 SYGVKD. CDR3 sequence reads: CAMGRDSYEQYF. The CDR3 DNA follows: TGTGCCATGGGCAGGGACTCCTACGAGCAGTACTTC.

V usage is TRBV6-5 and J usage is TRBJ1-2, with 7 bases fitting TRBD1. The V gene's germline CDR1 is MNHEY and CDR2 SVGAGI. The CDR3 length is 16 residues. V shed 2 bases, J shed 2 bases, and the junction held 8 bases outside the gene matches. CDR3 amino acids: CASSYAGQRKNYGYTF. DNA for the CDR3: TGTGCCAGCAGTTACGCGGGACAGAGAAAAAACTATGGCTACACCTTC.

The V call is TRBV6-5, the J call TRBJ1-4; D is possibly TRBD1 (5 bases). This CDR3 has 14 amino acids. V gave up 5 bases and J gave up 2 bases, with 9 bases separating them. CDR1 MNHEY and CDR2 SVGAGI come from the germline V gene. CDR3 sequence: CASSLTETNEKLFF. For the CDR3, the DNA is TGTGCCAGCAGTCTGACAGAGACTAATGAAAAACTGTTTTTT.

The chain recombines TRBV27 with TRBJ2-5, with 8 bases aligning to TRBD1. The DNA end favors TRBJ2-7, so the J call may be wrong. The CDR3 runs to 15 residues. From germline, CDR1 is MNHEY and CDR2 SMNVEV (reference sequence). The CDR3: CASSLSLDRAAEQYF. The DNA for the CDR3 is TGTGCCAGCAGTTTATCCCTGGACAGGGCTGCCGAGCAGTACTTC.

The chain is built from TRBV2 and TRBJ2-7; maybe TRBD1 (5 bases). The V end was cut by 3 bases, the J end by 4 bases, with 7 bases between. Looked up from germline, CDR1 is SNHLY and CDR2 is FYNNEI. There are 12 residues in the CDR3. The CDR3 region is CASSDRAYEQYF. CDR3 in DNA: TGTGCCAGCAGTGACAGGGCGTACGAGCAGTACTTC.

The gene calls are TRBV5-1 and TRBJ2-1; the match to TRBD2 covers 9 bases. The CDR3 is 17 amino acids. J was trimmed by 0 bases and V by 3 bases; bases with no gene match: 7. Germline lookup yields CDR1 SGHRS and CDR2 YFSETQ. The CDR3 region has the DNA TGCGCCAGCAGCTGGCCCGGACTAGCGCGCTCCTACAATGAGCAGTTCTTC. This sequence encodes CASSWPGLARSYNEQFF. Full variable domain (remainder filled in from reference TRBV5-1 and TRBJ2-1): KAGVTQTPRYLIKTRGQQVTLSCSPISGHRSVSWYQQTPGQGLQFLFEYFSETQRNKGNFPGRFSGRQFSNSRSEMNVSTLELGDSALYLCASSWPGLARSYNEQFFGPGTRLTVL.

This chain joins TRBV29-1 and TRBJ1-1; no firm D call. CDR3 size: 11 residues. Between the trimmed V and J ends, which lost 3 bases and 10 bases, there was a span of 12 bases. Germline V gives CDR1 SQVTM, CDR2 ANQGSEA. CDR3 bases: TGCAGCGTTGAGAGGGAATCTGGAGCTTTCTTT. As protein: CSVERESGAFF. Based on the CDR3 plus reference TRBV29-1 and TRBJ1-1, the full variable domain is SAVISQKPSRDICQRGTSLTIQCQVDSQVTMMFWYRQQPGQSLTLIATANQGSEATYESGFVIDKFPISRPNLTFSTLTVSNMSPEDSSIYLCSVERESGAFFGQGTRLTVV.

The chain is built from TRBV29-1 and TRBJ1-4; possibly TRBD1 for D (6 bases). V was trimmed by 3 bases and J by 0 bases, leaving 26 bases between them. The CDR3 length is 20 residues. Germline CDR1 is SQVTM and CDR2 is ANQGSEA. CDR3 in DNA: TGCAGCGTTGAGAGGTTCCTCGGACAGACACATTCTGCAACTAATGAAAAACTGTTTTTT. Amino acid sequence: CSVERFLGQTHSATNEKLFF.

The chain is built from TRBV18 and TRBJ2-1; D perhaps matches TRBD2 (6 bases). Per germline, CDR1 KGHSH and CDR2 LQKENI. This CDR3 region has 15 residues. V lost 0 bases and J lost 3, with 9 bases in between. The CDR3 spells CASSPPGSGYNEQFF. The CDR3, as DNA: TGTGCCAGCTCACCACCAGGTAGCGGCTACAATGAGCAGTTCTTC.

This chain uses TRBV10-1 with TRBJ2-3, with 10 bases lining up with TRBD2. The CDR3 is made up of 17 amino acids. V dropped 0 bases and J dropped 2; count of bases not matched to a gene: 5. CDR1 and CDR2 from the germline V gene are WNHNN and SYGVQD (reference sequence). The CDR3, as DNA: TGCGCCAGCAGTGAGTCAAAGCTAGCGGGAGACACAGATACGCAGTATTTT. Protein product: CASSESKLAGDTDTQYF.

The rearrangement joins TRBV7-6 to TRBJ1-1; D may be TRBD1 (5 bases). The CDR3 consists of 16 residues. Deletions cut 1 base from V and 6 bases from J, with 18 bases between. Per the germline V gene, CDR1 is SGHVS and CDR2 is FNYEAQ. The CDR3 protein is CASSLEIGRVGSEAFF. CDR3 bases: TGTGCCAGCAGCTTAGAAATAGGCAGGGTAGGATCTGAAGCTTTCTTT.

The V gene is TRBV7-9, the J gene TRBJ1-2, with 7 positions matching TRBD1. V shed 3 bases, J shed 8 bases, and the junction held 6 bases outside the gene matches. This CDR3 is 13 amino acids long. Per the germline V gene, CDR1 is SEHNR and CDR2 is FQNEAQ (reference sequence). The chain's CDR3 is CASSLGGQLGYTF. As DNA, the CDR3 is TGTGCCAGCAGCTTGGGGGGACAGCTCGGCTACACCTTC.

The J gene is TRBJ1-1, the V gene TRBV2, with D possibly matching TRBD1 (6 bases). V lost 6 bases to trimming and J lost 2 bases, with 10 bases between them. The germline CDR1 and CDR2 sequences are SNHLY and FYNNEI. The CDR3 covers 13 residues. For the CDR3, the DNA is TGTGCCAGCAGAATACAGGGAAACACTGAAGCTTTCTTT. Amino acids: CASRIQGNTEAFF.

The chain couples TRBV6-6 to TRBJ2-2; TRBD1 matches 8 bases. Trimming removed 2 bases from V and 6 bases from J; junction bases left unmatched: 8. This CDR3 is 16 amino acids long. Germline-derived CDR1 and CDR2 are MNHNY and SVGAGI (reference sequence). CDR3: CASSYPGQEGAGELFF. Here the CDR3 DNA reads TGTGCCAGCAGTTACCCGGGACAGGAGGGCGCCGGGGAGCTGTTTTTT.

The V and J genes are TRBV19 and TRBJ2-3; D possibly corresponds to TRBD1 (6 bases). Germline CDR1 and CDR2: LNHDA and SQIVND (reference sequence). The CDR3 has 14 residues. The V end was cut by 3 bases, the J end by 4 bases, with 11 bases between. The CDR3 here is CASSISGQSDTQYF. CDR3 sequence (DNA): TGTGCCAGTAGTATTTCAGGACAGTCAGATACGCAGTATTTT.

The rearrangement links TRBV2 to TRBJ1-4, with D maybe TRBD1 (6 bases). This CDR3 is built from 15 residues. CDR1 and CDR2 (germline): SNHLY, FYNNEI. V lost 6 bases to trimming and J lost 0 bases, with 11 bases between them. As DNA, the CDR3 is TGTGCCAGCAGCGGACAGTCTGCAACTAATGAAAAACTGTTTTTT. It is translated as CASSGQSATNEKLFF.

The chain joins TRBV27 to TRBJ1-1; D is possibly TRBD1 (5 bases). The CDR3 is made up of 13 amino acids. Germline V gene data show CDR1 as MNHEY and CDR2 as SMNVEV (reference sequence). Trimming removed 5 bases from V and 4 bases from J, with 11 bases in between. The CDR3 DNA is TGTGCCAGCAGTCGGACACCGGCCACTGAAGCTTTCTTT. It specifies CASSRTPATEAFF.

CDR3 protein: CASRSGTSGYTDTQYF. Here the CDR3 DNA reads TGTGCCAGCAGGTCCGGGACTAGCGGCTACACAGATACGCAGTATTTT. The chain joins TRBV28 to TRBJ2-3; 11 bases align to TRBD2. V was clipped by 6 bases and J by 2 bases; unmatched bases: 7. The germline CDR1 and CDR2 sequences are MDHEN and SYDVKM. The CDR3 length is 16 residues.

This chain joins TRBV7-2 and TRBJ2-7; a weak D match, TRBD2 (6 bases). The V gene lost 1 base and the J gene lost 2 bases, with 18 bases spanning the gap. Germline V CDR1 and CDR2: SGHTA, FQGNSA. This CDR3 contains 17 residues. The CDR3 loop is CASSLVAGLLEPYEQYF. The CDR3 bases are TGTGCCAGCAGCTTAGTCGCGGGACTCCTGGAGCCCTACGAGCAGTACTTC.

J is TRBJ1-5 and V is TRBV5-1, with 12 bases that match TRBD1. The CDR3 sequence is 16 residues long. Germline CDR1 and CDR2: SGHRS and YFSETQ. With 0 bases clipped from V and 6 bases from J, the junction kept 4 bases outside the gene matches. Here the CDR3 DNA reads TGCGCCAGCAGCTTGGGGGACAGGGGGCTCGTTCAGCCCCAGCATTTT. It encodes CASSLGDRGLVQPQHF. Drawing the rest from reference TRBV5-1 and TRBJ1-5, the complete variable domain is KAGVTQTPRYLIKTRGQQVTLSCSPISGHRSVSWYQQTPGQGLQFLFEYFSETQRNKGNFPGRFSGRQFSNSRSEMNVSTLELGDSALYLCASSLGDRGLVQPQHFGDGTRLSIL.

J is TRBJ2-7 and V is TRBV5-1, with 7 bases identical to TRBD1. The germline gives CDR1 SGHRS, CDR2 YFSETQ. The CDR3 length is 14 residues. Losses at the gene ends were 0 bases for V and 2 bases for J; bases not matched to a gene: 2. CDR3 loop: CASSLAQGAYEQYF. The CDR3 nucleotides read TGCGCCAGCAGCTTGGCGCAGGGGGCCTACGAGCAGTACTTC.

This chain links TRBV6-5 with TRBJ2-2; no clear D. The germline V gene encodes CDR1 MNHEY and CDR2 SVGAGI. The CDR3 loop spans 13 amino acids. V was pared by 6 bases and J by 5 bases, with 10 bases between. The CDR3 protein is CASRAQTTGELFF. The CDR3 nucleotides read TGTGCCAGCAGGGCACAAACGACCGGGGAGCTGTTTTTT.

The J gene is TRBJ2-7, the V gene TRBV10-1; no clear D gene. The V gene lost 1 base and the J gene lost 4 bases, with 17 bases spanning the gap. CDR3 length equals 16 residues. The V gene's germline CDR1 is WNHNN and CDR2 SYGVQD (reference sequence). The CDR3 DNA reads TGCGCCAGCAGTGAGTATCCCAGTTCCCGAAAATACGAGCAGTACTTC. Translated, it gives CASSEYPSSRKYEQYF.

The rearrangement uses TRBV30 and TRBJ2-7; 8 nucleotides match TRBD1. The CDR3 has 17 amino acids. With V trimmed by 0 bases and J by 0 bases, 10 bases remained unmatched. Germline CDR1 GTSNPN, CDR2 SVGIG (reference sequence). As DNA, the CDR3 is TGTGCCTGGAGTGTAAGACAGGGGATACTTAGCTCCTACGAGCAGTACTTC. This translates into CAWSVRQGILSSYEQYF. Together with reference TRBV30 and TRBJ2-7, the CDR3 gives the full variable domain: SQTIHQWPATLVQPVGSPLSLECTVEGTSNPNLYWYRQAAGRGLQLLFYSVGIGQISSEVPQNLSASRPQDRQFILSSKKLLLSDSGFYLCAWSVRQGILSSYEQYFGPGTRLTVT.

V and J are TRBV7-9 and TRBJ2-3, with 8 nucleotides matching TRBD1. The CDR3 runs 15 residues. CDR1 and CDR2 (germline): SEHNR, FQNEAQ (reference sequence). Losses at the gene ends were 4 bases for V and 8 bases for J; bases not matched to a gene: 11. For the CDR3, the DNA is TGTGCCAGCAGCTCCCCGAACTCAGGGGGCCGTACGCAGTATTTT. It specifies CASSSPNSGGRTQYF.

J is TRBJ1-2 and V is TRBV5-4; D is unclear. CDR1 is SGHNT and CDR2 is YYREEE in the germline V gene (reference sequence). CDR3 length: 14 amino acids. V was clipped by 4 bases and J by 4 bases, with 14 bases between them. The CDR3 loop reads CASSHVLNGYGYTF. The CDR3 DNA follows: TGTGCCAGCAGCCATGTCCTCAACGGCTATGGCTACACCTTC.